Listed below are T cell receptor beta chains from one sample, sequenced in a study of T-cell reconstitution after alpha-beta-depleted transplantation in children. TCRdb ran MiXCR on the PCR reads and lists one entry per CDR3 protein. The top ten hold around 2% of the sample, which has approximately 500,000 distinct CDR3 sequences, about 10% seen once. The sequenced sample was PBMCs, obtained before TCRalphabeta/CD19-depleted stem cell transplant. These receptors all stem from a child aged 2-9 years with inherited bone marrow failure, due to receive a stem cell transplant. The CDR3 runs from the conserved cysteine through the conserved F or W. Each record gives: CDR3 DNA, CDR3 protein, D gene, V gene, clone size, J gene. D genes are given only for firm matches. The size entry is marked missing in some rows and otherwise reads once, few, many or a size class.

CDR3 DNA: TGTGCCAGCAGCTTAGAGGGGAGTTCCGGGGAGCTGTTTTTT
CDR3 protein: CASSLEGSSGELFF
D gene: NA
V gene: TRBV11-2
clone size: many
J gene: TRBJ2-2

CDR3 DNA: TGTGCCAGCAGTCAGGTTATTGGGGGAACACCTCTATCTGGGGCCAACGTCCTGACTTTC
CDR3 protein: CASSQVIGGTPLSGANVLTF
D gene: NA
V gene: TRBV12-3/TRBV12-4
clone size: many
J gene: TRBJ2-6

CDR3 DNA: TGTGCCAGCAGCTCTCCGGGACAGGCAGGCTATAATTCACCCCTCCACTTT
CDR3 protein: CASSSPGQAGYNSPLHF
D gene: TRBD1
V gene: TRBV5-6
clone size: many
J gene: TRBJ1-6

CDR3 DNA: TGTGCCAGCAGCCCCCGTGAGAAAGGCACTGAAGCTTTCTTT
CDR3 protein: CASSPREKGTEAFF
D gene: NA
V gene: TRBV13
clone size: NA
J gene: TRBJ1-1

CDR3 DNA: TGTGCCAGCAGTTTAATGGTGCCAGGCGGAAGCTACGAGCAGTACTTC
CDR3 protein: CASSLMVPGGSYEQYF
D gene: NA
V gene: TRBV12-3/TRBV12-4
clone size: NA
J gene: TRBJ2-7

CDR3 DNA: TGTGCCAGCAGCTTCAGGGACAGCTCCTACGAGCAGTACTTC
CDR3 protein: CASSFRDSSYEQYF
D gene: TRBD1
V gene: TRBV7-2
clone size: many
J gene: TRBJ2-7

CDR3 DNA: TGTGCCTCCGGGACTATCGGGTTCGATGAGCAGTTCTTC
CDR3 protein: CASGTIGFDEQFF
D gene: TRBD2
V gene: TRBV24-1
clone size: many
J gene: TRBJ2-1

CDR3 DNA: TGTGCCAGCAGTTCCTTAGGGACTGGGAGGTACAATGAGCAGTTCTTC
CDR3 protein: CASSSLGTGRYNEQFF
D gene: NA
V gene: TRBV6-2/TRBV6-3
clone size: few
J gene: TRBJ2-1

CDR3 DNA: TGTGCCAGCAGCCCCAGAGTCCCCTACGAGCAGTACTTC
CDR3 protein: CASSPRVPYEQYF
D gene: NA
V gene: TRBV9
clone size: few
J gene: TRBJ2-7

CDR3 DNA: TGTGCCAGCAGTTTCCAAGCGGGGGGATATTACAATGAGCAGTTCTTC
CDR3 protein: CASSFQAGGYYNEQFF
D gene: TRBD2
V gene: TRBV6-5
clone size: few
J gene: TRBJ2-1

CDR3 DNA: TGTGCCAGCAGCTTCGAGGCCACAAACTCCTACGAGCAGTACTTC
CDR3 protein: CASSFEATNSYEQYF
D gene: NA
V gene: TRBV11-2
clone size: NA
J gene: TRBJ2-7

CDR3 DNA: TGTGCCAGCAGGGGACGAATGGGGAATGAGCAGTTCTTC
CDR3 protein: CASRGRMGNEQFF
D gene: NA
V gene: TRBV12-3/TRBV12-4
clone size: many
J gene: TRBJ2-1

CDR3 DNA: TGTGCCAGCAGCCCAAGAAGGGACAGGGTCTATGGCTACACCTTC
CDR3 protein: CASSPRRDRVYGYTF
D gene: TRBD1
V gene: TRBV13
clone size: many
J gene: TRBJ1-2

CDR3 DNA: TGTGCCAGCAGGGACCCCAGCGGGAGGAATTACAATGAGCAGTTCTTC
CDR3 protein: CASRDPSGRNYNEQFF
D gene: TRBD2
V gene: TRBV12-3/TRBV12-4
clone size: NA
J gene: TRBJ2-1

CDR3 DNA: TGTGCCAGCAGTGGCGGGACCCCGAGCTCCTACGAGCAGTACTTC
CDR3 protein: CASSGGTPSSYEQYF
D gene: NA
V gene: TRBV6-1
clone size: many
J gene: TRBJ2-7

CDR3 DNA: TGTGCCAGTACCGAGGGGGGGGCCTTGTACAATGAGCAGTTCTTC
CDR3 protein: CASTEGGALYNEQFF
D gene: NA
V gene: TRBV6-1
clone size: few
J gene: TRBJ2-1